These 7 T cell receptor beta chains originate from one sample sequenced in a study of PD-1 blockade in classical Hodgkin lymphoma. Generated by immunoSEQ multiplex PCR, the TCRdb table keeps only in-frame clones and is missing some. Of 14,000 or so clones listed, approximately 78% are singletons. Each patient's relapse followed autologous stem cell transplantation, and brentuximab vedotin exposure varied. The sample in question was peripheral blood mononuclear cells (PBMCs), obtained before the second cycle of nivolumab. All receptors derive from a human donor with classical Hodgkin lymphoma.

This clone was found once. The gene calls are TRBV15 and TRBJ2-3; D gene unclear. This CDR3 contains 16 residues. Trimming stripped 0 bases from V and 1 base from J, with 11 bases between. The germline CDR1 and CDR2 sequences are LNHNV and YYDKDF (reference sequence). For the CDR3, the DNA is TGTGCCACCAGCAGAGAAACGTCGAAGGGCACAGATACGCAGTATTTT. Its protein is CATSRETSKGTDTQYF.

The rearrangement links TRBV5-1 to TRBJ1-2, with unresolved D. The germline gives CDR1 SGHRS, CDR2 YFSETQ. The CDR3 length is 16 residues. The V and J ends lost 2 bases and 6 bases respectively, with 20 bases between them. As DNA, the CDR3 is TGCGCCAGCAGCTTAGGGTTCGGGGAACTCTCGGATGGCTACACCTTC. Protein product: CASSLGFGELSDGYTF.

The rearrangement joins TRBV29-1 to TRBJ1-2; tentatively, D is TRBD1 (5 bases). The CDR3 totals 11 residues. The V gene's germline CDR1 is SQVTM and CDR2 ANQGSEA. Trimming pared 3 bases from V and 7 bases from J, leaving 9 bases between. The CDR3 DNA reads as TGCAGCGTTGAGGGGGATATTGGCTACACCTTC. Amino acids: CSVEGDIGYTF.

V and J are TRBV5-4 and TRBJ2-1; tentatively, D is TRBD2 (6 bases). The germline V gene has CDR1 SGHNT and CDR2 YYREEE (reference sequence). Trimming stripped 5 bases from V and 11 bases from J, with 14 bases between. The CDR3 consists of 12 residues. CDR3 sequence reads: CASSPPGGKQFF. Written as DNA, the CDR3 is TGTGCCAGCAGTCCGCCTGGAGGGAAGCAGTTCTTC.

The CDR3 coding sequence is TGCGCCAGCAGCCGGGACCTAGGGGACCTAGGGACAGATACGCAGTATTTT. This encodes CASSRDLGDLGTDTQYF. This sequence joins TRBV4-3 and TRBJ2-3, with D perhaps TRBD1 or TRBD2 (5 bases each). V was clipped by 4 bases and J by 3 bases, with 20 bases between them. The CDR3 runs 17 residues. CDR1 is LGHNA, CDR2 YSLEER, per germline.

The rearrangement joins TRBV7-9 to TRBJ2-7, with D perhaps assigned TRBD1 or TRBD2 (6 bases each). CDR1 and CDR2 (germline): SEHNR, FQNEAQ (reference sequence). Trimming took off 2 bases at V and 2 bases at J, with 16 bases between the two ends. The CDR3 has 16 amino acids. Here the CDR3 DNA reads TGTGCCAGCAGCTTACGTATGACGAGGGGGGCCTACGAGCAGTACTTC. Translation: CASSLRMTRGAYEQYF.

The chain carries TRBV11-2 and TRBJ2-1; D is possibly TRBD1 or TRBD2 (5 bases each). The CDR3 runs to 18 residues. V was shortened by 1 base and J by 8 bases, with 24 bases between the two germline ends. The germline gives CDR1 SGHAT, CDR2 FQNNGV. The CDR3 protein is CASSLGRGGRVFGYEQFF. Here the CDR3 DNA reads TGTGCCAGCAGCTTAGGTCGTGGGGGAAGGGTTTTTGGGTATGAGCAGTTCTTC.